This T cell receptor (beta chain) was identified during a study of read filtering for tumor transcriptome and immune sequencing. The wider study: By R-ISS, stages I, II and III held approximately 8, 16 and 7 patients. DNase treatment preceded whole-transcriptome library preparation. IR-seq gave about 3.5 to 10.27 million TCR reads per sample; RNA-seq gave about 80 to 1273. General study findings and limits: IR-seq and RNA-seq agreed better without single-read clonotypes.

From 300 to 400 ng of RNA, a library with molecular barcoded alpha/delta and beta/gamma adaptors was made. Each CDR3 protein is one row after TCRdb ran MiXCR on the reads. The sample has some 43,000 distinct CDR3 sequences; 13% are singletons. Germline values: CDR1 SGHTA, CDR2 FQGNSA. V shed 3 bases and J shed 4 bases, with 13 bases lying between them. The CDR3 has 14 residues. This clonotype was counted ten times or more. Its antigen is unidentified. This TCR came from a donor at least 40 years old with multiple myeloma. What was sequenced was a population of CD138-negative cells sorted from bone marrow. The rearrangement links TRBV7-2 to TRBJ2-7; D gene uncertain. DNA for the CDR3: TGTGCCAGCAGCTTTTCGGAAGTATCGTACGAGCAGTACTTC. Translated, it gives CASSFSEVSYEQYF.